The clone carrying this T cell receptor (beta chain) was seen just once. The data belong to a study of control samples from healthy donors and cancer patients. This CDR3 has 16 residues. The germline V and J ends were trimmed by 2 bases and 8 bases, with 18 bases remaining between them. Germline assignment: CDR1 LGHDT and CDR2 YNNKEL (reference sequence). Assay: immunoSEQ multiplex PCR; the TCRdb copy retains only in-frame clones and omits some. Of around 170,000 clones detected, roughly 90% appear once; the ten largest clones hold around 1.4%. This clonotype was obtained from a woman in her forties or fifties in good health. V is TRBV3-1 (or the pseudogene TRBV3-2) and J is TRBJ1-4; D possibly corresponds to TRBD1 (5 bases). The sequenced material came from blood. CDR3 sequence reads: CASSQRGEGRLEKLFF. The CDR3 DNA reads as TGTGCCAGCAGCCAAAGGGGAGAGGGGCGATTGGAAAAACTGTTTTTT.